Presented here are 14 T cell receptor beta chains from one specimen sequenced in a study of response to subunit inactivated influenza vaccine. TCRdb re-analysed the RT-PCR reads in MiXCR, keeping a single row per CDR3 protein. The sample has more than 500,000 distinct CDR3 sequences, approximately 11% seen once. The same sample was also used in a study of T cells expressing NK-cell markers. That paper states: It was by 5'RACE template switching with UMIs that TCR beta cDNA was made.

The starting material was PBMCs from blood, obtained on the day of vaccination. These TCRs come from a man in his fifties or sixties who received an inactivated influenza vaccine.

The genes are TRBV28 and TRBJ2-1; no clear D. CDR1 and CDR2 from the germline V gene are MDHEN and SYDVKM. The V and J ends lost 4 bases and 0 bases respectively, with 13 bases between them. The CDR3 is 16 amino acids. The DNA of the CDR3 is TGTGCCAGCAGTTCTCCCGACCCCAGCTCCTACAATGAGCAGTTCTTC. Residues: CASSSPDPSSYNEQFF.

CDR3 residues: CASSLSPGGRLYEQYF. The DNA of the CDR3 is TGTGCCAGCAGCTTATCCCCCGGGGGGAGGCTATACGAGCAGTACTTC. This chain links TRBV11-2 with TRBJ2-7; 7 bases line up with TRBD2. V was pared by 2 bases and J by 4 bases, with 11 bases of the junction left unmatched. This CDR3 is built from 16 residues. Germline values: CDR1 SGHAT, CDR2 FQNNGV.

This clonotype has just a few counts. The V gene is TRBV4-3, the J gene TRBJ2-1, with D tentatively TRBD1 (5 bases). Germline V gives CDR1 LGHNA, CDR2 YSLEER. The CDR3 runs 15 residues. V lost 6 bases, J lost 0 bases, and 12 bases lay in between. CDR3: CASSPTGNSYNEQFF. CDR3 DNA: TGCGCCAGCAGTCCCACAGGTAACTCCTACAATGAGCAGTTCTTC.

This clonotype was seen at least ten times. The chain joins TRBV11-2 to TRBJ2-1, with D hard to call. V gave up 3 bases and J gave up 9 bases, with 9 bases separating them. Germline V gene data show CDR1 as SGHAT and CDR2 as FQNNGV. The CDR3 extends over 12 amino acids. CDR3 residues: CASSFGRTEQFF. The CDR3, as DNA: TGTGCCAGCAGCTTTGGACGAACTGAGCAGTTCTTC.

This chain joins TRBV14 and TRBJ2-5, with TRBD1 identical over 8 bases. This CDR3 has 16 amino acids. Losses at the gene ends were 3 bases for V and 2 bases for J; bases not matched to a gene: 8. Per germline, CDR1 SGHDN and CDR2 FVKESK. CDR3 bases: TGTGCCAGCAGCCACCAAGACAGGGGACGACAAGAGACCCAGTACTTC. Protein sequence: CASSHQDRGRQETQYF.

The V call is TRBV19, the J call TRBJ2-1; 8 bases fit TRBD1. CDR1 is LNHDA, CDR2 SQIVND, per germline (reference sequence). The CDR3 spans 15 residues. J gave up 4 bases and V 3 bases, and 5 bases lay outside the gene matches. Here the CDR3 DNA reads TGTGCCAGTAGTATTTCGGGACAGGTATACAATGAGCAGTTCTTC. Residues: CASSISGQVYNEQFF.

This rearrangement joins TRBV21-1 to TRBJ2-5. TRBV21-1 is an annotated pseudogene. There are 13 residues in the CDR3. CDR3 loop: CASSKVGQETQYF. CDR3 coding DNA: TGTGCCAGCAGCAAGGTGGGCCAAGAGACCCAGTACTTC.

The V and J genes are TRBV14 and TRBJ2-7; D is unresolved. This CDR3 is 13 amino acids long. Trimming cost V 4 bases and J 1 base, with 8 bases left between them. Germline CDR1 SGHDN, CDR2 FVKESK. The CDR3 nucleotides read TGTGCCAGCAGCCCGCAGAATTCCTACGAGCAGTACTTC. It is translated as CASSPQNSYEQYF.

The chain carries TRBV5-1 and TRBJ2-2, with no clear D. This CDR3 has 14 amino acids. Trimming cost V 4 bases and J 5 bases, with 12 bases left between them. The V gene's germline CDR1 is SGHRS and CDR2 YFSETQ. For the CDR3, the DNA is TGCGCCAGCAGCCAGTATCTTGGTACCGGGGAGCTGTTTTTT. Its translation: CASSQYLGTGELFF.

This clonotype was observed a handful of times. The chain employs TRBV5-1 and TRBJ1-6, with 7 bases matching TRBD1. Trimming at V came to 4 bases and at J to 10 bases, leaving 8 bases not matched to a gene. The CDR3 is made up of 14 amino acids. The germline gives CDR1 SGHRS, CDR2 YFSETQ. CDR3 nucleotides: TGCGCCAGCAGCCAAGGGACAGAGGGATCACCCCTCCACTTT. This translates into CASSQGTEGSPLHF.

This clonotype appeared a few times. The chain joins TRBV18 to TRBJ2-5; D gene ambiguous. Germline CDR1 and CDR2: KGHSH and LQKENI. There are 16 residues in the CDR3. The V and J ends lost 0 bases and 0 bases respectively, with 11 bases between them. DNA for the CDR3: TGTGCCAGCTCACCACCGAACAGAAGACACCAAGAGACCCAGTACTTC. Its protein is CASSPPNRRHQETQYF.

Only one count was recorded for this clonotype. This chain links TRBV10-2 with TRBJ2-2, with 10 bases that match TRBD2. The CDR3 loop spans 16 amino acids. V lost 5 bases and J lost 1; bases outside the gene matches: 4. Germline lookup yields CDR1 WSHSY and CDR2 SAAADI. CDR3 nucleotides: TGCGCCAGCAGTACCGGGACTAGCGAGAACACCGGGGAGCTGTTTTTT. It codes for CASSTGTSENTGELFF.

This clonotype was recorded a few times. The rearrangement joins TRBV24-1 to TRBJ2-5; the D is unclear. This CDR3 comprises 14 residues. Looked up from germline, CDR1 is KGHDR and CDR2 is SFDVKD. V was trimmed by 4 bases and J by 5 bases, leaving 13 bases between them. CDR3 coding DNA: TGTGCCACCAGTGACATCGGAACGCGTGAGACCCAGTACTTC. Encoded protein: CATSDIGTRETQYF.

This clonotype appeared a few times. The chain carries TRBV6-1 and TRBJ1-2; D perhaps matches TRBD1 (5 bases). Trimming took 6 bases from V and 8 from J, leaving 19 bases between them. This CDR3 has 14 residues. The germline V gene has CDR1 MNHNS and CDR2 SASEGT. As DNA, the CDR3 is TGTGCCAGCAGCCTCGGCGGGGGATGGGGCGGCTACACCTTC. Translating it yields CASSLGGGWGGYTF.